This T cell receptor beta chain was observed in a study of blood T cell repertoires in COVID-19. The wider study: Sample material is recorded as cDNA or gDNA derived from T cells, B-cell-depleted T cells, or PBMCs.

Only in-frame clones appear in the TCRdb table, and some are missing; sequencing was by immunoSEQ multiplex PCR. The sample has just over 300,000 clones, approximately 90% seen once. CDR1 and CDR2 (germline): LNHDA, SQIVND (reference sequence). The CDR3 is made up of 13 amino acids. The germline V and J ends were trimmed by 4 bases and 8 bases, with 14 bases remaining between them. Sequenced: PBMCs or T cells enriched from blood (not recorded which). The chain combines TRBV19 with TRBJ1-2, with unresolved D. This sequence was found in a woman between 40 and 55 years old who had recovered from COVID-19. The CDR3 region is CASSKGSSGGYTF. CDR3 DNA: TGTGCCAGTAGTAAGGGCTCATCGGGAGGCTACACCTTC.